The entry below gives a single TCR beta chain sequence along with its context. Its specificity is unknown. Mismatch with germline at one junction end may stem from a read error. CDR3 length: 15 residues. CDR1 is SGHAT, CDR2 FQNNGV, per germline. This sample's RNA came from whole unsorted tissue. This non-tumor lung sample came from over 3 cm beyond the tumor edge. Three rounds of nested PCR, following a modified ARM-PCR protocol, produced the TCRbeta library. TCRdb reanalysed the multiplex PCR reads using MiXCR and keeps one entry per CDR3 protein. The data show tens of thousands of distinct CDR3 sequences, about 55% seen once. The data are from a study of tumor and adjacent non-tumor tissue in lung cancer. Study-wide results and limits: Top 100 clones took a larger repertoire share in normal lung.

This chain uses TRBV11-2 with TRBJ2-3, with D possibly being TRBD1 (5 bases). This sequence was found in a man between 70 and 80 years old with non-small cell lung cancer. What was sequenced was distant non-tumor lung tissue. The CDR3 region is CTSSWGAFSTDTQYF. The CDR3 DNA sequence: TGTACCAGCAGCTGGGGCGCATTCAGCACAGATACGCAGTATTTT.